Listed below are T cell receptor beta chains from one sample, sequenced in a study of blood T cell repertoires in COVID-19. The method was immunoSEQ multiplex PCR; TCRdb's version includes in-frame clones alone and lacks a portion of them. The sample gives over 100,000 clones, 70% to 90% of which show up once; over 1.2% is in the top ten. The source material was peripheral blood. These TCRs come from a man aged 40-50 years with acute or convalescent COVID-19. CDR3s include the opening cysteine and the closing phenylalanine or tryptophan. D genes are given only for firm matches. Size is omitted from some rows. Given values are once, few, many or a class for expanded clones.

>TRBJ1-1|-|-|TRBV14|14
TGTGCCAGCAGCCCCCCAGCGTGGAACACTGAAGCTTTCTTT
CASSPPAWNTEAFF
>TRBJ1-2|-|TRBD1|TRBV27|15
TGTGCCAGCAGTTTCGGCTTTCAGGGGGCGCGAGGCTACACCTTC
CASSFGFQGARGYTF
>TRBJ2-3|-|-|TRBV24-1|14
TGTGCCACCAGTGACTTGAATCAGTTGGATACGCAGTATTTT
CATSDLNQLDTQYF
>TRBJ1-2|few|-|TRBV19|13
TGTGCCACCAGCAGGGGTACGGTGGAGGGCTACACCTTC
CATSRGTVEGYTF
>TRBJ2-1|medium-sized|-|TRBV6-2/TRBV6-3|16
TGTGCCAGCAGTTATATAGTCGGACGGAGGGCCAATGAGCAGTTCTTC
CASSYIVGRRANEQFF
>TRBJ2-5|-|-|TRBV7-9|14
TGTGCCAGCAGCCCGGGGGGCAGACAAGAGACCCAGTACTTC
CASSPGGRQETQYF
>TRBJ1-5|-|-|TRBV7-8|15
TGTGCCAGCAGCCCGGGGACAAATAGCAATCAGCCCCAGCATTTT
CASSPGTNSNQPQHF
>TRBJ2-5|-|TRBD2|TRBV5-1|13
TGCGCCAGCGCTAGCGGGCAGAGAGAGACCCAGTACTTC
CASASGQRETQYF
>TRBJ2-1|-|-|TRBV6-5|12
TGTGCCAGCAGTACTAGCATTGATGAGCAGTTCTTC
CASSTSIDEQFF
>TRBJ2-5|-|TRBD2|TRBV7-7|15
TGTGCTAGCAGCTTAGGGACTAGCAGACGAGAGACCCAGTACTTC
CASSLGTSRRETQYF
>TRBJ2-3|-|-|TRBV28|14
TGTGCCAGCAGCCCCAGCGGGAGCACAGATACGCAGTATTTT
CASSPSGSTDTQYF
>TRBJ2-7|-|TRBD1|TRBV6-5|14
TGTGCCAGCAGCCGGACAGGGAGCTCCTACGAGCAGTACTTC
CASSRTGSSYEQYF
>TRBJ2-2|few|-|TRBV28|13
TGTGCCAGCAGCCGGAGGGGCACCGGGGAGCTGTTTTTT
CASSRRGTGELFF
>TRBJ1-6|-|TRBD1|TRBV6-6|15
TGTGCCACCAATCCCCGGGACAGGGGCCATTCACCCCTCCACTTT
CATNPRDRGHSPLHF
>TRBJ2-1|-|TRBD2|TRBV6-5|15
TGTGCCAGCATTATAGCGGGTAGCTCCTACAATGAGCAGTTCTTC
CASIIAGSSYNEQFF
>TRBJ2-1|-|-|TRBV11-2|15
TGTGCCAGCAACTTAGTAGGGCGGGGTTGGTATGAGCAGTTCTTC
CASNLVGRGWYEQFF
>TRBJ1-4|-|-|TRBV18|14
TGTGCCAGCTCACCAGACAGGCTGGGCGAAAAACTGTTTTTT
CASSPDRLGEKLFF
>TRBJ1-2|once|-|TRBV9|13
TGTGCCAGCAGCGTAGACATCAACTATGGCTACACCTTC
CASSVDINYGYTF
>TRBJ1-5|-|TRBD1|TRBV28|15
TGTGCCAGCAGGACACACCAGGGGGTGACTCAGCCCCAGCATTTT
CASRTHQGVTQPQHF
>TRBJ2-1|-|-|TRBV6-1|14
TGTGCCAGCAGTGAAGCAGGTGCTAGCGATGAGCAGTTCTTC
CASSEAGASDEQFF
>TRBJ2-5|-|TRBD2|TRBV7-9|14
TGTGCCAGCAGCTTACTAGCGGGAGAGGAGACCCAGTACTTC
CASSLLAGEETQYF
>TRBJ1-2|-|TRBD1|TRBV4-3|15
TGCGCCAGCAGCCAGAGGGGACAGGGCAACTATGGCTACACCTTC
CASSQRGQGNYGYTF
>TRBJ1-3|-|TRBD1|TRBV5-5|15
TGTGCCAGCAGCTTGCGGGACAGCTCTGGAAACACCATATATTTT
CASSLRDSSGNTIYF
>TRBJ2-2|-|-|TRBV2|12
TGTGCCAGCAGTCCAAGGAGGGGGGAGCTGTTTTTT
CASSPRRGELFF
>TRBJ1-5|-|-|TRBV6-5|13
TGTGCCAGCAGGACCGGAGGGGATCAGCCCCAGCATTTT
CASRTGGDQPQHF
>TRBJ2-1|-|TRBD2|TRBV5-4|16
TGTGCCAGCAGTTTCTTAACTAGCGGGAGGAAGAATGAGCAGTTCTTC
CASSFLTSGRKNEQFF
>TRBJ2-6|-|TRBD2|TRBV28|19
TGTGCCAGCAGTTTACCCATTGCTAGCGGGCTCTCTGGGGCCAACGTCCTGACTTTC
CASSLPIASGLSGANVLTF
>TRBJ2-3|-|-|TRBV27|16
TGTGCCAGCAGACCAATAGTAGGGACTCCCACAGATACGCAGTATTTT
CASRPIVGTPTDTQYF
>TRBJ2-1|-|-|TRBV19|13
TGTGCCAGTAGTGCCAGCGCCTACAATGAGCAGTTCTTC
CASSASAYNEQFF
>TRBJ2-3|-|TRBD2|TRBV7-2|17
TGTGCCAGCAGCCGTCGTCTAGCGGGAGCGAGGGCAGATACGCAGTATTTT
CASSRRLAGARADTQYF
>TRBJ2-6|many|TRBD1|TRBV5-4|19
TGTGCCAGCAGCTCTCCGGATGGACAGGGCCTGGCCGGGGCCAACGTCCTGACTTTC
CASSSPDGQGLAGANVLTF
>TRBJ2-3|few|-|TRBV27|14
TGTGCCAGCAGTCCACGGGACTTCACAGATACGCAGTATTTT
CASSPRDFTDTQYF
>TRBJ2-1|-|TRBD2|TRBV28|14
TGTGCCAGCAGTAACGGGACTAGCGGGTTGGAGCAGTTCTTC
CASSNGTSGLEQFF
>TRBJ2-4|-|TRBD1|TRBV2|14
TGTGCCAGCAGTGACGGGACAGGGGTTCACATTCAGTACTTC
CASSDGTGVHIQYF
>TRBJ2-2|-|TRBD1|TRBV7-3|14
TGTGCCAGCAGCCAAACGAACAGGGGCGGGGAGCTGTTTTTT
CASSQTNRGGELFF
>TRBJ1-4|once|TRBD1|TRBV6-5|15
TGTGCCAGCGGCAGGGGGCGCGTAACTAATGAAAAACTGTTTTTT
CASGRGRVTNEKLFF
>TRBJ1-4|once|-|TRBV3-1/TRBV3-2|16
TGTGCCAGCAGCCAACGGGGGGGGGCGTCGAATGAAAAACTGTTTTTT
CASSQRGGASNEKLFF
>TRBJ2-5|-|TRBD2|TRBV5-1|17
TGCGCCAGCAGCTTGCAGGCTAGCGGGTGGTCCAGCGAGACCCAGTACTTC
CASSLQASGWSSETQYF
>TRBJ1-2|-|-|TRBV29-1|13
TGCAGCGTTGGAGGACTGAATACACCTGACTACACCTTC
CSVGGLNTPDYTF
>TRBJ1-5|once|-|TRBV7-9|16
TGTGCCAGCAGCCCCAGCGGAGTTGGGGATACGATGCCCCAGCATTTT
CASSPSGVGDTMPQHF